These 11 T cell receptor beta chains share one sample of origin, sequenced in a study of blood T cell repertoires in COVID-19. Sequencing used immunoSEQ multiplex PCR; TCRdb keeps in-frame clones, though not all of them. The table lists roughly 50,000 clones, approximately 90% of them singletons, with around 15% in the top ten. Sequencing was carried out using peripheral blood. The receptors were sampled from a woman aged 55 to 70 with active COVID-19.

The J gene is TRBJ1-4, the V gene TRBV5-6; no firm D call. V shed 1 base and J shed 5 bases, with 9 bases lying between them. CDR3 length: 14 residues. Germline values: CDR1 SGHDT, CDR2 YYEEEE. CDR3 in DNA: TGTGCCAGCAGCTTGTACAGCACCAATGAAAAACTGTTTTTT. Residues: CASSLYSTNEKLFF.

This chain links TRBV18 with TRBJ1-1; D gene unclear. This CDR3 has 16 residues. CDR1 and CDR2 from the germline V gene are KGHSH and LQKENI. Trimming pared 1 base from V and 0 bases from J, leaving 12 bases between. CDR3 residues: CASSPRLGGLNTEAFF. CDR3 in DNA: TGTGCCAGCTCACCACGGCTGGGAGGGCTGAACACTGAAGCTTTCTTT.

The table lists this clone with a count of one. The chain joins TRBV3-1 (or the pseudogene TRBV3-2) to TRBJ2-2; 13 nucleotides align to TRBD2. The V gene's germline CDR1 is LGHDT and CDR2 YNNKEL (reference sequence). The CDR3 extends over 18 amino acids. V lost 0 bases and J lost 6; bases outside the gene matches: 7. The CDR3 DNA follows: TGTGCCAGCAGCCAAGATTCGACTAGCGGGGGGATGGCCGGGGAGCTGTTTTTT. Translated, it gives CASSQDSTSGGMAGELFF.

This clone turned up a few times. The chain links TRBV6-2 or TRBV6-3 to TRBJ2-3; TRBD2 matches 9 bases. The germline V gene encodes CDR1 MNHEY and CDR2 SVGEGT. This CDR3 spans 16 amino acids. V was clipped by 5 bases and J by 2 bases; unmatched bases: 8. CDR3 bases: TGTGCCAGCAGTCGAAGCGGGGGGCTTCTCACAGATACGCAGTATTTT. It encodes CASSRSGGLLTDTQYF.

The rearrangement links TRBV3-1 (or the pseudogene TRBV3-2) to TRBJ2-2, with a tentative D call TRBD2 (6 bases). Trimming took off 5 bases at V and 7 bases at J, with 11 bases between the two ends. The CDR3 contains 13 residues. From germline, CDR1 is LGHDT and CDR2 YNNKEL (reference sequence). In DNA, the CDR3 is TGTGCCAGCAGCAGAGGAGGGAACGGGGAGCTGTTTTTT. It is translated as CASSRGGNGELFF.

The chain has TRBV7-2 and TRBJ2-3; 9 bases agree with TRBD2. The CDR3 runs 16 residues. V lost 2 bases to trimming and J lost 3 bases; unmatched junction nucleotides: 6. The V gene's germline CDR1 is SGHTA and CDR2 FQGNSA. Here the CDR3 DNA reads TGTGCCAGCAGCTTAAGGCGGGGGGGCCGAACAGATACGCAGTATTTT. Protein: CASSLRRGGRTDTQYF.

The V and J genes are TRBV18 and TRBJ2-1, with D possibly being TRBD1 (6 bases). The germline V gene encodes CDR1 KGHSH and CDR2 LQKENI. The CDR3 sequence is 17 residues long. V was shortened by 3 bases and J by 9 bases, with 24 bases between the two germline ends. In DNA form, the CDR3 reads TGTGCCAGCTCACCGCCGGGACACTCAGCCTCCGGGGCTGAGCAGTTCTTC. Its protein is CASSPPGHSASGAEQFF. Variable domain in full (rest from reference TRBV18 and TRBJ2-1): NAGVMQNPRHLVRRRGQEARLRCSPMKGHSHVYWYRQLPEEGLKFMVYLQKENIIDESGMPKERFSAEFPKEGPSILRIQQVVRGDSAAYFCASSPPGHSASGAEQFFGPGTRLTVL.

This chain links TRBV5-1 with TRBJ2-1, with 11 bases identical to TRBD1. CDR1 and CDR2 from the germline V gene are SGHRS and YFSETQ. The CDR3 loop spans 15 amino acids. The ends lost 4 bases at V and 9 bases at J; junction bases unmatched: 9. This chain's CDR3 is CASSLPGTGGGEQFF. Here the CDR3 DNA reads TGCGCCAGCAGCCTACCCGGGACAGGGGGAGGTGAGCAGTTCTTC. Looking up the rest from reference TRBV5-1 and TRBJ2-1 gives the full variable domain: KAGVTQTPRYLIKTRGQQVTLSCSPISGHRSVSWYQQTPGQGLQFLFEYFSETQRNKGNFPGRFSGRQFSNSRSEMNVSTLELGDSALYLCASSLPGTGGGEQFFGPGTRLTVL.

This clone came up once. The rearrangement joins TRBV6-2 or TRBV6-3 to TRBJ2-1; 11 bases are a match to TRBD2. Germline V CDR1 and CDR2: MNHEY, SVGEGT. This CDR3 has 19 residues. Unmatched junction bases numbered 10, after V lost 2 bases and J lost 1 base. In DNA form, the CDR3 reads TGTGCCAGCAGTTACCCGATAGCGGGGGGGCCATATTCCTACAATGAGCAGTTCTTC. Its translation: CASSYPIAGGPYSYNEQFF.

V and J are TRBV7-3 and TRBJ2-5; possibly TRBD1 for D (6 bases). V lost 5 bases, J lost 4 bases, and 11 bases lay in between. Germline V gene lookup returns CDR1 SGHTA and CDR2 FQGTGA. The CDR3 totals 13 residues. CDR3 residues: CASSTTGSETQYF. In DNA, the CDR3 is TGTGCCAGCAGCACAACAGGGTCAGAGACCCAGTACTTC. Using reference TRBV7-3 and TRBJ2-5 for the parts outside the CDR3, the full variable domain is GAGVSQTPSNKVTEKGKYVELRCDPISGHTALYWYRQSLGQGPEFLIYFQGTGAADDSGLPNDRFFAVRPEGSVSTLKIQRTERGDSAVYLCASSTTGSETQYFGPGTRLLVL.

About this clone: Compared with germline, one end of the junction differs, possibly owing to a read error. The chain is built from TRBV7-7 and TRBJ1-1; 9 nucleotides match TRBD1. Per germline, CDR1 SSHAT and CDR2 FNYEAQ (reference sequence). This CDR3 is 15 amino acids long. CDR3 nucleotides: TGTGCCAGCAGCTTAGCGGAACGTGAGGAGACAGGGGGGGACTTT. Translating it yields CASSLAEREETGGDF.